The clone carrying this T cell receptor (beta chain) was counted ten times or more. Antigen specificity is unknown. This sample was taken from a study of T cells in Graves' hyperthyroidism and ophthalmopathy. General study points: Most thyroid-expanded clonotypes above 0.001 were also found in blood.

There were TCR beta CDR3 regions amplified from RNA transcripts. The TCR CDR3 was amplified in a first-round RT-PCR using the HTBI primer set. In TCRdb, the multiplex PCR reads were re-called with MiXCR into one record per CDR3 protein. This repertoire shows about 610,000 distinct CDR3 sequences, roughly 50% found once; its top ten account for around 7.7%. The germline gives CDR1 SNHLY, CDR2 FYNNEI. The CDR3 totals 14 residues. V lost 5 bases and J lost 0; bases outside the gene matches: 4. The rearrangement uses TRBV2 and TRBJ2-7, with 7 bases that match TRBD1. The specimen was peripheral blood or thyroid tissue (not recorded which). The receptor was derived from a woman aged 18-29 years with Graves' hyperthyroidism. The DNA of the CDR3 is TGTGCCAGCAGTACGGGACAGATCTCCTACGAGCAGTACTTC. Residues: CASSTGQISYEQYF.